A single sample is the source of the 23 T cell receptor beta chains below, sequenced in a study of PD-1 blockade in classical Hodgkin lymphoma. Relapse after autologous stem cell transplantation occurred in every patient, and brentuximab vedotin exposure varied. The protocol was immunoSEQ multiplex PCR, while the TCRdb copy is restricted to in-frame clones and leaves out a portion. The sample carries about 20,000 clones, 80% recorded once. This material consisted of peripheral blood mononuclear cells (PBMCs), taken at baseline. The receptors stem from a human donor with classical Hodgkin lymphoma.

In DNA form, the CDR3 reads TGCAGCGCCCAGGCTAGGGCCCAAGAGACCCAGTACTTC. As protein: CSAQARAQETQYF. The genes are TRBV29-1 and TRBJ2-5; D ambiguous. The germline CDR1 and CDR2 sequences are SQVTM and ANQGSEA. Trimming took off 7 bases at V and 1 base at J, with 13 bases between the two ends. The length of the CDR3 is 13 residues.

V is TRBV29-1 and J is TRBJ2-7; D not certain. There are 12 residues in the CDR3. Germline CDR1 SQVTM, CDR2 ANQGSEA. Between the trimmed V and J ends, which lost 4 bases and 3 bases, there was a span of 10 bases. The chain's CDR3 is CSVADTVYEQYF. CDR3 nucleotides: TGCAGCGTTGCAGACACCGTCTACGAGCAGTACTTC.

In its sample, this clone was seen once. The CDR3 loop is CASSLATGPEQYF. DNA for the CDR3: TGTGCCAGCAGCTTAGCCACAGGGCCCGAGCAGTACTTC. The chain recombines TRBV7-9 with TRBJ2-7; D possibly corresponds to TRBD1 (6 bases). Trimming shortened V by 0 bases and J by 6 bases, and 9 bases separated the two germline ends. The CDR3 runs to 13 residues. Germline V gene lookup returns CDR1 SEHNR and CDR2 FQNEAQ (reference sequence).

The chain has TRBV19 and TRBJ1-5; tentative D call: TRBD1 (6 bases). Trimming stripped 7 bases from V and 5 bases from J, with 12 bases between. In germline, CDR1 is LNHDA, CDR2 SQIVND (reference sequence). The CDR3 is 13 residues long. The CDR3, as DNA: TGTGCCAGTACCCGGGACACCTATCAGCCCCAGCATTTT. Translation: CASTRDTYQPQHF.

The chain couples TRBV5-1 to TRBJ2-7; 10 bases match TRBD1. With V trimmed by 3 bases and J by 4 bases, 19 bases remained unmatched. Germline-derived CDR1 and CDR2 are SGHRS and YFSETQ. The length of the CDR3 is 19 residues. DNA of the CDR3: TGCGCCAGCAGCTATTGGGACAGGGGCCTAGCGGGTGACCAATACGAGCAGTACTTC. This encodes CASSYWDRGLAGDQYEQYF.

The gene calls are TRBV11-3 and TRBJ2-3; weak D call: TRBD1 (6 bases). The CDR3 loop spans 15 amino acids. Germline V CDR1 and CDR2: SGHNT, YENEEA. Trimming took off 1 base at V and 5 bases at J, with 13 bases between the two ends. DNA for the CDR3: TGTGCCAGCAGCTTAGGGGGGCCGGGAAGAGATACGCAGTATTTT. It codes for CASSLGGPGRDTQYF. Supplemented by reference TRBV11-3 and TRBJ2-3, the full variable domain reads EAGVVQSPRYKIIEKKQPVAFWCNPISGHNTLYWYLQNLGQGPELLIRYENEEAVDDSQLPKDRFSAERLKGVDSTLKIQPAELGDSAVYLCASSLGGPGRDTQYFGPGTRLTVL.

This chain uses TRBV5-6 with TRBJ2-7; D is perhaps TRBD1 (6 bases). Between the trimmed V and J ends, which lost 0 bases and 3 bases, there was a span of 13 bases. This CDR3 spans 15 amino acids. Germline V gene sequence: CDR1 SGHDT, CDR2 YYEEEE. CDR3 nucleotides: TGTGCCAGCAGCTTGGTGGGGACAACACACTACGAGCAGTACTTC. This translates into CASSLVGTTHYEQYF.

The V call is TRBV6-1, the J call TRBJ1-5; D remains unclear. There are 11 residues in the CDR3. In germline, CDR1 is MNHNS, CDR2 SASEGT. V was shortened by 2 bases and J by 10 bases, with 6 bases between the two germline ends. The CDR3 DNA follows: TGTGCCAGCAGTGAAAGCGGACCCCAGCATTTT. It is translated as CASSESGPQHF.

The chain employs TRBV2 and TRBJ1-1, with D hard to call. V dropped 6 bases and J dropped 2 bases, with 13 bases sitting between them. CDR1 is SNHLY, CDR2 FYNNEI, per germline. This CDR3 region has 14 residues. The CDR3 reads CASRVPGVNTEAFF. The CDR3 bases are TGTGCCAGCAGGGTGCCCGGGGTTAACACTGAAGCTTTCTTT.

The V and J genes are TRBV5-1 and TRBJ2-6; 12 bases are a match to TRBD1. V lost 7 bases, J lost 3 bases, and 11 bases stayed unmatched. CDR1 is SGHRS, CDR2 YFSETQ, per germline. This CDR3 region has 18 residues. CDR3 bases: TGCGCCAGCGGAGACCCGGGACAGGGGGCTTATGGGGCCAACGTCCTGACTTTC. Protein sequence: CASGDPGQGAYGANVLTF.

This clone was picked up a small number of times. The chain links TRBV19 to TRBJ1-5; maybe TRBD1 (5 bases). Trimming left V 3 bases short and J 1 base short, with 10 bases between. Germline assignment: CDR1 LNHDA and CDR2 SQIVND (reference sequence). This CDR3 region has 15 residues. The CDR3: CASSIGGVSNQPQHF. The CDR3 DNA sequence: TGTGCCAGTAGTATTGGGGGGGTGAGCAATCAGCCCCAGCATTTT.

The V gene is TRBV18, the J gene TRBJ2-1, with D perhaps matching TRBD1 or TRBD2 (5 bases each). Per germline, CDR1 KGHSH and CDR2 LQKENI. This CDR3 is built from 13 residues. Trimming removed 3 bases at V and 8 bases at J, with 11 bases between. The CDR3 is CASSPTRGDEQFF. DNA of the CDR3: TGTGCCAGCTCACCTACTCGAGGGGATGAGCAGTTCTTC.

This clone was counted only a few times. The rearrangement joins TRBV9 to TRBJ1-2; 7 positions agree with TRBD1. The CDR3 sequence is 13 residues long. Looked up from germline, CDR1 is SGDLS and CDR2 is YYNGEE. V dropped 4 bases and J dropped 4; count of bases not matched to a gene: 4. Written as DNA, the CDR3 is TGTGCCAGCAGCCCACGGGACAGCTATGGCTACACCTTC. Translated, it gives CASSPRDSYGYTF.

CDR3 in amino acids: CASSMGTFSGNTIYF. The DNA for the CDR3 is TGTGCCAGCAGTATGGGGACATTCTCAGGAAACACCATATATTTT. The V call is TRBV6-5, the J call TRBJ1-3, with D possibly matching TRBD1 (6 bases). Germline V lookup: CDR1 MNHEY, CDR2 SVGAGI. Trimming removed 5 bases at V and 4 bases at J, with 15 bases between. The CDR3 covers 15 residues.

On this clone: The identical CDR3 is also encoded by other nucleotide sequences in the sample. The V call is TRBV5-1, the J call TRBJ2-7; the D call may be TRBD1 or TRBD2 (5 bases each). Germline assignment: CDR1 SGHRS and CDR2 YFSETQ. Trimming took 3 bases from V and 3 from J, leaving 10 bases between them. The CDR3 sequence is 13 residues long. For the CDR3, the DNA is TGCGCCAGCAGCTCACAGGAGGACTACGAGCAGTACTTC. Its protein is CASSSQEDYEQYF. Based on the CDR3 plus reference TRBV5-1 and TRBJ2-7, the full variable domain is KAGVTQTPRYLIKTRGQQVTLSCSPISGHRSVSWYQQTPGQGLQFLFEYFSETQRNKGNFPGRFSGRQFSNSRSEMNVSTLELGDSALYLCASSSQEDYEQYFGPGTRLTVT.

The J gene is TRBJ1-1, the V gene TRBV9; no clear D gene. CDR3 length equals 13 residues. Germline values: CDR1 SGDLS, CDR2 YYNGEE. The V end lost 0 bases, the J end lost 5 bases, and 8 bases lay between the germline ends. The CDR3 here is CASSVGVGTEAFF. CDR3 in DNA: TGTGCCAGCAGCGTAGGGGTTGGTACTGAAGCTTTCTTT.

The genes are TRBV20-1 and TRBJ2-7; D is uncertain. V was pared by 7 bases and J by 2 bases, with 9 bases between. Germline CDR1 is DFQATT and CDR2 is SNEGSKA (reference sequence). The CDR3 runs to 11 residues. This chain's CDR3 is CSVLSPYEQYF. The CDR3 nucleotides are TGCAGTGTTCTAAGCCCCTACGAGCAGTACTTC.

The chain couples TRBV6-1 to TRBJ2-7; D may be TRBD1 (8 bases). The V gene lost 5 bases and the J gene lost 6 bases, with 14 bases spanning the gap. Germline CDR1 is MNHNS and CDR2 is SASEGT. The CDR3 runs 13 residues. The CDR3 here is CASSMDREGEQYF. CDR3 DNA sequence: TGTGCCAGCAGTATGGACAGGGAGGGCGAGCAGTACTTC.

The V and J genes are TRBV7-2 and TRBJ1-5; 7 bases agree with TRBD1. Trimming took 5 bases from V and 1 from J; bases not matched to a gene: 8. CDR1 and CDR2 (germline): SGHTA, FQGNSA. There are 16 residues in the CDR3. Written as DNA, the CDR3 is TGTGCCAGCAGCGGAAGGGACAGACAAAGCAATCAGCCCCAGCATTTT. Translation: CASSGRDRQSNQPQHF.

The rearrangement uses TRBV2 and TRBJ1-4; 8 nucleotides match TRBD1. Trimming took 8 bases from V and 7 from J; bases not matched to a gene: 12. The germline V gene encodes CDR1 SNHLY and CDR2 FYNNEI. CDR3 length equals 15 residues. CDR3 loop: CASCLFRTGPEKLFF. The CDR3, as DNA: TGTGCCAGCTGTTTGTTCCGGACAGGGCCTGAAAAACTGTTTTTT.

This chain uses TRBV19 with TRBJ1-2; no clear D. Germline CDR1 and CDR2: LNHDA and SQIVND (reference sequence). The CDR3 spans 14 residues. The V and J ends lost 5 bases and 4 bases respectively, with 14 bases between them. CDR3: CASSPPGSRYGYTF. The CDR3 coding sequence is TGTGCCAGTAGTCCCCCCGGGTCCCGCTATGGCTACACCTTC.

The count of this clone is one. The CDR3 loop reads CASSPSYNEQFF. The CDR3 DNA is TGTGCCAGTAGTCCTAGCTACAATGAGCAGTTCTTC. The V call is TRBV19, the J call TRBJ2-1, with D uncertain. The CDR3 spans 12 residues. CDR1 is LNHDA and CDR2 is SQIVND in the germline V gene (reference sequence). V lost 5 bases and J lost 3, with 5 bases in between.

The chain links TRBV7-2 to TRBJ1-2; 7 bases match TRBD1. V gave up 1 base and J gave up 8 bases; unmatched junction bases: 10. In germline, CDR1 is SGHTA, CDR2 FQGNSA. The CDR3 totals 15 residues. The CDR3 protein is CASSLGGQRVNGYTF. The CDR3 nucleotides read TGTGCCAGCAGCTTAGGGGGACAGAGGGTTAACGGCTACACCTTC. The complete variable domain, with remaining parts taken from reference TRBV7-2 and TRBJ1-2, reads GAGVSQSPSNKVTEKGKDVELRCDPISGHTALYWYRQSLGQGLEFLIYFQGNSAPDKSGLPSDRFSAERTGGSVSTLTIQRTQQEDSAVYLCASSLGGQRVNGYTFGSGTRLTVV.